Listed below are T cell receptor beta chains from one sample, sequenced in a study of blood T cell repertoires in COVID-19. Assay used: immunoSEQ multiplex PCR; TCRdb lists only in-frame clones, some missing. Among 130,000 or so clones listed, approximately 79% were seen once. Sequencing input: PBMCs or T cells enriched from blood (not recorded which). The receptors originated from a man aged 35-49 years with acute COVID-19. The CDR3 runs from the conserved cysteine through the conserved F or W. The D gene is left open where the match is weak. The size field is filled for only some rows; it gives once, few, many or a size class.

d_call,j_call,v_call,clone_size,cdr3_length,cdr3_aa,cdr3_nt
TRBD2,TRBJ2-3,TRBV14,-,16,CASSQVGGGATDTQYF,TGTGCCAGCAGCCAAGTCGGCGGGGGGGCCACAGATACGCAGTATTTT
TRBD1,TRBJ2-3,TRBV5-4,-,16,CASSLAVTGDGDTQYF,TGTGCCAGCAGCTTGGCCGTGACAGGGGATGGAGATACGCAGTATTTT
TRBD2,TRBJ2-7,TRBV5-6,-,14,CASSSRGVTLEQYF,TGTGCCAGCAGCTCCCGGGGGGTTACACTCGAGCAGTACTTC
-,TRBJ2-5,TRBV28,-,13,CASSLKNMETQYF,TGTGCCAGCAGTTTAAAGAACATGGAGACCCAGTACTTC
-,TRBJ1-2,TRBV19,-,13,CASSRTGNYGYTF,TGTGCCAGTAGTAGAACCGGGAACTATGGCTACACCTTC
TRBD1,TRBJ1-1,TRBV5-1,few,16,CASSLAGTAPNTEAFF,TGCGCCAGCAGCTTGGCGGGGACAGCGCCGAACACTGAAGCTTTCTTT
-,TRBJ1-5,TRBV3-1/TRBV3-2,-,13,CASSFGGGQPQHF,TGTGCCAGCAGCTTTGGAGGAGGGCAGCCCCAGCATTTT
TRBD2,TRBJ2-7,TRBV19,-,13,CSSALAGNYEQYF,TGTTCCTCTGCCCTAGCGGGAAACTACGAGCAGTACTTC
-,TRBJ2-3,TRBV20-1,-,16,CSASLSARLRTDTQYF,TGCAGTGCTAGTTTGAGTGCGCGGCTAAGAACAGATACGCAGTATTTT
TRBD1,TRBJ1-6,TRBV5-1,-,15,CASSLQGGVDSPLHF,TGCGCCAGCAGCTTACAGGGGGGGGTAGATTCACCCCTCCACTTT
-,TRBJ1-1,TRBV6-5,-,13,CASRQGGRTEAFF,TGTGCCAGCAGACAGGGAGGGAGAACTGAAGCTTTCTTT
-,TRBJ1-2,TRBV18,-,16,CASSPGIPRFNYGYTF,TGTGCCAGCTCACCTGGTATCCCGAGGTTCAACTATGGCTACACCTTC